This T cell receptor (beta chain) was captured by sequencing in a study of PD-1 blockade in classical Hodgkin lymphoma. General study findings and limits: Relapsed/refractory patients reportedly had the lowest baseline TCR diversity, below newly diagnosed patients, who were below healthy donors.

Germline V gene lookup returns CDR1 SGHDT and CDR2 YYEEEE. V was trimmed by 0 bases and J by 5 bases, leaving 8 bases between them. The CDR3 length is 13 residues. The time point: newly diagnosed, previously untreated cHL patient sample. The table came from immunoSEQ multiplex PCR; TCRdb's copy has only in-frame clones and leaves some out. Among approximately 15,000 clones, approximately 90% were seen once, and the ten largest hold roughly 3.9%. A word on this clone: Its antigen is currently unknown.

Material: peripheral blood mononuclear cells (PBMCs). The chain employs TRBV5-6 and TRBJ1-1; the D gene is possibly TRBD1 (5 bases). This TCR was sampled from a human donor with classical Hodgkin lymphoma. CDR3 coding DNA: TGTGCCAGCAGCTTGGGGGGGAGGACTGAAGCTTTCTTT. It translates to CASSLGGRTEAFF. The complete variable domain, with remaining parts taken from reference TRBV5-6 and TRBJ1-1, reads DAGVTQSPTHLIKTRGQQVTLRCSPKSGHDTVSWYQQALGQGPQFIFQYYEEEERQRGNFPDRFSGHQFPNYSSELNVNALLLGDSALYLCASSLGGRTEAFFGQGTRLTVV.